The rows below give T cell receptor beta chains drawn from one sample of a study of T-cell reconstitution after alpha-beta-depleted transplantation in children. TCRdb re-derived calls from the PCR reads in MiXCR, one entry per CDR3 protein. The profile shows fewer than 550,000 distinct CDR3 sequences, approximately 10% of them singletons. The material sequenced was PBMCs, taken before TCRalphabeta/CD19-depleted stem cell transplant. The receptors shown here come from a child aged 2 to 10 with inherited bone marrow failure, due to receive a stem cell transplant. The CDR3 runs from the conserved cysteine through the conserved F or W.

14	TRBV5-6	CASRLAPGEYEQYF
14	TRBV20-1	CSARDRTGGQPQHF
13	TRBV6-6	CASSYLEGYGYTF
14	TRBV28	CASSSPVANYGYTF
15	TRBV5-3	CARSPGSGYNNEQFF
16	TRBV5-6	CASSGFLEDYTDTQYF
15	TRBV12-3/TRBV12-4	CASSGGHSPYNEQFF
16	TRBV9	CASSVGPGTDSYEQYF
15	TRBV12-3/TRBV12-4	CASSPGGSRGGEQYF
19	TRBV11-2	CASSLLSGTSITSTDTQYF
16	TRBV28	CASSSQKGAKSGELFF
14	TRBV4-3	CASSQDTENYGYTF
16	TRBV7-2	CASSLGQGSSTDTQYF
14	TRBV6-5	CASSLTGDGNTIYF
18	TRBV11-2	CASSFNRGLQRSGNTIYF
13	TRBV24-1	CATSDLWGYEQFF
15	TRBV27	CASSLSGGVNQPQHF